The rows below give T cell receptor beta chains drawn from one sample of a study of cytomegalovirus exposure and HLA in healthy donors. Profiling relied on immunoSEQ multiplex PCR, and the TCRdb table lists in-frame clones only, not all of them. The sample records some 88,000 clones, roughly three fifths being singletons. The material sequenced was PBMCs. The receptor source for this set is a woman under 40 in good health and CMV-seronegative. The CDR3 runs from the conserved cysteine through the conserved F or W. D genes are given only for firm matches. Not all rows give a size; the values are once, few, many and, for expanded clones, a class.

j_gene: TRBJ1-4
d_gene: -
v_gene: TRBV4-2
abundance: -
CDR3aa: CASSQRGGPATNEKLFF
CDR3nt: TGTGCCAGCAGCCAACGGGGGGGGCCCGCAACTAATGAAAAACTGTTTTTT

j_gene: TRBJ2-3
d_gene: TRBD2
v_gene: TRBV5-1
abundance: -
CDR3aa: CASTAAGGADTQYF
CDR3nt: TGCGCCAGCACCGCTGCGGGGGGAGCAGATACGCAGTATTTT

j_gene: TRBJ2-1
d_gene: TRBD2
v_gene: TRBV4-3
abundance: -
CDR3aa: CASSLKGGSSPHEQFF
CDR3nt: TGCGCCAGCAGTCTGAAGGGCGGGAGTTCCCCCCATGAGCAGTTCTTC

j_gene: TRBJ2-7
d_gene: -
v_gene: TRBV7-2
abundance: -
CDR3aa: CASSRFQGSYEQYF
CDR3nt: TGTGCCAGCAGCCGATTTCAGGGCTCCTACGAGCAGTACTTC

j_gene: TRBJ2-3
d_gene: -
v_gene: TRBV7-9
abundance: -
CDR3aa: CASSRLTDTQYF
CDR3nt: TGTGCCAGCAGCCGTCTAACAGATACGCAGTATTTT

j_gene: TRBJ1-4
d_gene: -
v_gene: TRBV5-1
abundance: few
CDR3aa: CASSLETQGKEKLFF
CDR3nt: TGCGCCAGCAGCTTGGAGACCCAGGGTAAAGAAAAACTGTTTTTT

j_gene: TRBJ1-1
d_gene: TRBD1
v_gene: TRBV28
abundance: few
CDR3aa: CASRSGQGSAEAFF
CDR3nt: TGTGCCAGCAGATCGGGACAGGGGAGCGCTGAAGCTTTCTTT

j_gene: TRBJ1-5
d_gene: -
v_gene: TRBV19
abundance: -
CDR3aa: CASSTTWTDQGPQHF
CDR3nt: TGTGCCAGTAGTACGACCTGGACGGACCAGGGGCCCCAGCATTTT

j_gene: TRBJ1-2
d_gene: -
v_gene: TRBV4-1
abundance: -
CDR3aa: CASRSMATRLDYTF
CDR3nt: TGCGCCAGCAGGTCTATGGCTACGAGGCTCGACTACACCTTC

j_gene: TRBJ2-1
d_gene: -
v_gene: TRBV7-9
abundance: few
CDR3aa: CASSLVNAYNEQFF
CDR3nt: TGTGCCAGCAGCTTAGTTAATGCCTACAATGAGCAGTTCTTC

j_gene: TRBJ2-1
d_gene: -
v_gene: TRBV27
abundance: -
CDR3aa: CASRTSSYNEQFF
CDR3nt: TGTGCCAGCAGGACTAGCTCCTACAATGAGCAGTTCTTC

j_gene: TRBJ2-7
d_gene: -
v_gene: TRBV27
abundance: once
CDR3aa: CASSFRHLNEQYF
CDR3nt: TGTGCCAGCTCCTTTAGACATCTTAACGAGCAGTACTTC

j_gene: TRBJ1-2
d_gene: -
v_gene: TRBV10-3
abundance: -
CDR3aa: CAISRGGNYGYTF
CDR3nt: TGCGCCATCAGTAGGGGAGGGAACTATGGCTACACCTTC

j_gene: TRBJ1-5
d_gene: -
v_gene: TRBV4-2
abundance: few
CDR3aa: CASSQDLNLRGNQPQHF
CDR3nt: TGTGCCAGCAGCCAAGATTTGAATCTACGGGGCAATCAGCCCCAGCATTTT

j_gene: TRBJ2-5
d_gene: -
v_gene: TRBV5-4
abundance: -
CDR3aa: CASSSGALQETQYF
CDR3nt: TGTGCCAGCAGCTCAGGGGCCCTCCAAGAGACCCAGTACTTC